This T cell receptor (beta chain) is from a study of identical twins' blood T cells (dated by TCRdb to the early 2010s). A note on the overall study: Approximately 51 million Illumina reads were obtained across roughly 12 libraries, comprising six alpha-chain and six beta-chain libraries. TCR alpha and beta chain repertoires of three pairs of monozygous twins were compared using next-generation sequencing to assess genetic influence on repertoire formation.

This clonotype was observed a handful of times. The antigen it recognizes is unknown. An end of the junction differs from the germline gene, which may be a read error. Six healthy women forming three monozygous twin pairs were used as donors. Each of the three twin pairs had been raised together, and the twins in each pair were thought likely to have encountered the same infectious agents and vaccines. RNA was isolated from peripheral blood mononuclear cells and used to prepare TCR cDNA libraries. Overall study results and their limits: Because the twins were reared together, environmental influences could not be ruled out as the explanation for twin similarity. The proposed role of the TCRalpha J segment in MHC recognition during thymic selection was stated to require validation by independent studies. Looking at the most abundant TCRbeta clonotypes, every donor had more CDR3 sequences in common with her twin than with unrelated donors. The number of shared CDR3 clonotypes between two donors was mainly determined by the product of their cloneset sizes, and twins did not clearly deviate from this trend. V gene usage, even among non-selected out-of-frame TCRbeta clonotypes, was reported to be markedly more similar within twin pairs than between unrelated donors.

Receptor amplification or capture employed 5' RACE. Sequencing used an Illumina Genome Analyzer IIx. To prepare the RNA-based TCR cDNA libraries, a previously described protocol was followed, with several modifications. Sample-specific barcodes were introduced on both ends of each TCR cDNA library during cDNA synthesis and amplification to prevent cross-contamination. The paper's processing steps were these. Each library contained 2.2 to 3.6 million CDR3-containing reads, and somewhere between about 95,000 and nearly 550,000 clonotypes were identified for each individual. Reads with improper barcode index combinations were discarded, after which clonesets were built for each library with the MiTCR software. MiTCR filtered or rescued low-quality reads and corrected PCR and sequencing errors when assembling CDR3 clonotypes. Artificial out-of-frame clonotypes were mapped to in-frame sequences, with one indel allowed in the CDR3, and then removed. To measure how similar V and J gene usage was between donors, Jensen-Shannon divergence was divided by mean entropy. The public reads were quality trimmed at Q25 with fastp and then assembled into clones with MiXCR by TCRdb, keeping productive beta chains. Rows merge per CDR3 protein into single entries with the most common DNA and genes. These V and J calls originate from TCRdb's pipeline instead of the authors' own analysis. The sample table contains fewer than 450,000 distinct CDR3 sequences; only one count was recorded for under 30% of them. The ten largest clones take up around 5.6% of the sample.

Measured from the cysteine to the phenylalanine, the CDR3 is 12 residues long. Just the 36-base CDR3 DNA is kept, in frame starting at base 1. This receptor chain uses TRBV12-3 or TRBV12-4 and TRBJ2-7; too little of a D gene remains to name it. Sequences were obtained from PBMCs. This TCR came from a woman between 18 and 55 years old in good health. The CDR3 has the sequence CASALFTYEQYF. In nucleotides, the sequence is TGTGCCAGCGCCCTGTTCACCTATGAGCAGTACTTC.